Below, 27 T cell receptor beta chains from the same sample are listed, as sequenced in a study of blood T cell repertoires in COVID-19. Measured with immunoSEQ multiplex PCR; TCRdb has only the in-frame clones, and not every one. This sample has 25,000 to 30,000 clones, with approximately 90% found just once. The specimen sequenced was peripheral blood. These receptors came from a man aged 50 or older with active COVID-19.

DNA of the CDR3: TGTGCCAGCAGCAAACAAGGGGTAGCGGGAGTTCGTGGCACCGGGGAGCTGTTTTTT. Its protein is CASSKQGVAGVRGTGELFF. The chain has TRBV14 and TRBJ2-2, with 9 bases lining up with TRBD2. The CDR3 has 19 residues. CDR1 and CDR2 from the germline V gene are SGHDN and FVKESK. The V and J ends lost 5 bases and 4 bases, in that order; junction bases with no gene match: 17. Using reference TRBV14 and TRBJ2-2 for the parts outside the CDR3, the full variable domain is EAGVTQFPSHSVIEKGQTVTLRCDPISGHDNLYWYRRVMGKEIKFLLHFVKESKQDESGMPNNRFLAERTGGTYSTLKVQPAELEDSGVYFCASSKQGVAGVRGTGELFFGEGSRLTVL.

This chain uses TRBV2 with TRBJ2-1; 11 bases map to TRBD2. Germline loops: CDR1 SNHLY, CDR2 FYNNEI. The V segment lost 8 bases and the J segment 4 bases; nucleotides outside the gene matches: 22. CDR3 size: 20 residues. CDR3 region: CASVKPGLAAVSVRYNEQFF. The CDR3 DNA reads as TGTGCCAGCGTAAAACCGGGACTAGCGGCGGTGTCGGTACGGTACAATGAGCAGTTCTTC.

The chain carries TRBV7-2 and TRBJ2-1; D is undetermined. There are 15 residues in the CDR3. The V end was cut by 2 bases, the J end by 4 bases, with 12 bases between. Per germline, CDR1 SGHTA and CDR2 FQGNSA. The CDR3 sequence: CASSLNFEYYNEQFF. The CDR3 DNA is TGTGCCAGCAGCTTAAACTTCGAATATTACAATGAGCAGTTCTTC. Full variable domain (outside the CDR3, taken from reference TRBV7-2 and TRBJ2-1): GAGVSQSPSNKVTEKGKDVELRCDPISGHTALYWYRQSLGQGLEFLIYFQGNSAPDKSGLPSDRFSAERTGGSVSTLTIQRTQQEDSAVYLCASSLNFEYYNEQFFGPGTRLTVL.

The chain employs TRBV30 and TRBJ2-1, with D possibly TRBD1 on 7 matching bases. Germline assignment: CDR1 GTSNPN and CDR2 SVGIG (reference sequence). The length of the CDR3 is 13 residues. V was cut by 4 bases and J by 7 bases, with 14 bases left in between. CDR3 amino acids: CAWTLQGRNEQFF. The CDR3, as DNA: TGTGCCTGGACACTACAGGGGAGGAATGAGCAGTTCTTC.

This sequence joins TRBV9 and TRBJ1-1, with TRBD1 as a possible D gene (6 bases). Trimming removed 2 bases at V and 0 bases at J, with 8 bases between. Per germline, CDR1 SGDLS and CDR2 YYNGEE. This CDR3 spans 14 amino acids. The CDR3 DNA reads as TGTGCCAGCAGCGTGGGGGACATGAACACTGAAGCTTTCTTT. Amino acid sequence: CASSVGDMNTEAFF. Drawing the rest from reference TRBV9 and TRBJ1-1, the complete variable domain is DSGVTQTPKHLITATGQRVTLRCSPRSGDLSVYWYQQSLDQGLQFLIQYYNGEERAKGNILERFSAQQFPDLHSELNLSSLELGDSALYFCASSVGDMNTEAFFGQGTRLTVV.

This chain links TRBV5-1 with TRBJ2-7, with D perhaps matching TRBD2 (6 bases). The germline V gene has CDR1 SGHRS and CDR2 YFSETQ. V lost 0 bases to trimming and J lost 0 bases, with 10 bases between them. The CDR3 is 15 residues long. The CDR3 DNA is TGCGCCAGCAGCTTGGCGGTAGCGGCCTCCTACGAGCAGTACTTC. Protein: CASSLAVAASYEQYF.

This clone came up a few times. The chain recombines TRBV6-5 with TRBJ1-1, with TRBD1 as a possible D gene (6 bases). Germline lookup yields CDR1 MNHEY and CDR2 SVGAGI. The germline V and J ends were trimmed by 5 bases and 6 bases, with 19 bases remaining between them. This CDR3 spans 15 amino acids. The CDR3 is CASSPLTGLISEAFF. The CDR3 nucleotides are TGTGCCAGCAGTCCCCTCACAGGGCTCATTTCTGAAGCTTTCTTT.

The V gene is TRBV25-1, the J gene TRBJ2-1, with TRBD2 matching over 9 bases. Germline V gene lookup returns CDR1 MGHDK and CDR2 SYGVNS. With 4 bases clipped from V and 5 bases from J, the junction kept 9 bases outside the gene matches. The CDR3 loop spans 16 amino acids. The CDR3 nucleotides are TGTGCCAGCAGTGCGCGGGAGGGCCCTCCAAACAATGAGCAGTTCTTC. Encoded protein: CASSAREGPPNNEQFF.

This chain connects TRBV29-1 to TRBJ2-1; possible D gene TRBD2, 6 bases. This CDR3 comprises 13 residues. In germline, CDR1 is SQVTM, CDR2 ANQGSEA. The V and J ends lost 7 bases and 3 bases respectively, with 13 bases between them. The CDR3 sequence: CSGGASDYNEQFF. In nucleotides, the CDR3 is TGCAGCGGCGGGGCTAGCGACTACAATGAGCAGTTCTTC.

The chain joins TRBV30 to TRBJ2-7; the D gene is possibly TRBD2 (6 bases). The germline V and J ends were trimmed by 0 bases and 3 bases, with 15 bases remaining between them. The CDR3 contains 15 residues. Germline CDR1 GTSNPN, CDR2 SVGIG (reference sequence). CDR3 residues: CAWSVWGGGVYEQYF. DNA for the CDR3: TGTGCCTGGAGTGTGTGGGGAGGTGGGGTCTACGAGCAGTACTTC.

This chain joins TRBV4-1 and TRBJ2-7, with TRBD1 matching over 10 bases. The CDR3 runs 15 residues. V gave up 3 bases and J gave up 2 bases; unmatched junction bases: 4. Germline V CDR1 and CDR2: MGHRA, YSYEKL. The CDR3 bases are TGCGCCAGCAGCCAGGGACAGGGGACCCCCTACGAGCAGTACTTC. This sequence encodes CASSQGQGTPYEQYF.

The rearrangement uses TRBV6-5 and TRBJ2-7; no firm D call. CDR1 is MNHEY, CDR2 SVGAGI, per germline. Trimming stripped 6 bases from V and 6 bases from J, with 9 bases between. The CDR3 extends over 11 amino acids. CDR3 coding DNA: TGTGCCAGCAGAGATAGCCGCGAGCAGTACTTC. Its protein product is CASRDSREQYF.

V gene TRBV21-1 combines with J gene TRBJ1-5; the table's D call, TRBD1, has no DNA check behind it. TRBV21-1 is flagged as a pseudogene. This CDR3 region has 18 residues. DNA for the CDR3: TGTGCCAGCAGCGACCAGAGGCCGGGACAGGGGACAGGACAGCCCCAGCATTTT. Residues: CASSDQRPGQGTGQPQHF.

The table lists this clone with a count of one. This chain joins TRBV3-1 (or the pseudogene TRBV3-2) and TRBJ1-4; D may be TRBD1 (6 bases). The CDR3 is made up of 15 amino acids. Germline loops: CDR1 LGHDT, CDR2 YNNKEL (reference sequence). V gave up 4 bases and J gave up 0 bases, with 9 bases separating them. The CDR3 here is CASSPWTATNEKLFF. The CDR3 coding sequence is TGTGCCAGCAGCCCGTGGACAGCAACTAATGAAAAACTGTTTTTT.

The rearrangement joins TRBV30 to TRBJ1-1; 8 nucleotides line up with TRBD1. The germline V gene has CDR1 GTSNPN and CDR2 SVGIG (reference sequence). This CDR3 has 14 residues. V dropped 4 bases and J dropped 5; count of bases not matched to a gene: 9. CDR3 region: CAWNIRTGGTEAFF. The DNA of the CDR3 is TGTGCCTGGAACATAAGAACAGGGGGGACTGAAGCTTTCTTT.

The gene calls are TRBV9 and TRBJ2-7, with 8 bases matching TRBD1. V shed 3 bases and J 5 bases; nucleotides not matched to a gene: 4. The CDR3 is 13 amino acids. Germline V gives CDR1 SGDLS, CDR2 YYNGEE. In nucleotides, the CDR3 is TGTGCCAGCAGCGGACAACAGGGGGACGAGCAGTACTTC. Its protein product is CASSGQQGDEQYF.

The rearrangement uses TRBV7-2 and TRBJ1-5; D may be TRBD1 (5 bases). The CDR3 loop spans 13 amino acids. V lost 2 bases and J 7 bases, leaving 9 bases between the germline ends. The germline gives CDR1 SGHTA, CDR2 FQGNSA. The CDR3 loop is CASSLLAGQPQHF. The DNA for the CDR3 is TGTGCCAGCAGCTTACTTGCAGGGCAGCCCCAGCATTTT.

V usage is TRBV9 and J usage is TRBJ1-2; maybe TRBD1 (6 bases). Germline V gives CDR1 SGDLS, CDR2 YYNGEE. The length of the CDR3 is 15 residues. With 2 bases removed from V and 2 bases from J, the gap between germline ends came to 13 bases. The CDR3 DNA is TGTGCCAGCAGCGTTGCCGGGACAAACAACTATGGCTACACCTTC. As protein: CASSVAGTNNYGYTF.

This clone was seen once. The CDR3 loop reads CAISEWSGRNYGYTF. The DNA for the CDR3 is TGTGCCATCAGTGAGTGGTCAGGGAGGAACTATGGCTACACCTTC. The chain uses TRBV10-3 and TRBJ1-2; possible D gene TRBD1, 5 bases. This CDR3 has 15 residues. Per germline, CDR1 ENHRY and CDR2 SYGVKD. Trimming removed 1 base from V and 2 bases from J, with 11 bases in between.

Only one count was recorded for this clone. The chain joins TRBV5-4 to TRBJ1-2; 8 nucleotides agree with TRBD1. The V gene end was trimmed by 1 base and the J gene end by 1 base; junction bases not matched to a gene: 3. Germline V lookup: CDR1 SGHNT, CDR2 YYREEE (reference sequence). The CDR3 consists of 15 residues. CDR3: CASSLRTGINYGYTF. CDR3 nucleotides: TGTGCCAGCAGCTTGCGGACAGGGATTAACTATGGCTACACCTTC.

The CDR3 protein is CASRQWGTESGNTIYF. The CDR3 bases are TGCGCCAGCAGGCAATGGGGGACAGAGTCGGGAAACACCATATATTTT. The gene calls are TRBV10-2 and TRBJ1-3; TRBD1 agrees at 7 bases. The germline V gene has CDR1 WSHSY and CDR2 SAAADI. V was pared by 6 bases and J by 4 bases, with 12 bases of the junction left unmatched. CDR3 length equals 16 residues.

The CDR3 reads CASTTPGQGASYNSPLHF. The CDR3 DNA reads TGTGCCAGCACAACGCCGGGACAGGGGGCTTCCTATAATTCACCCCTCCACTTT. The chain recombines TRBV7-7 with TRBJ1-6; TRBD1 matches at 12 bases. This CDR3 comprises 18 residues. The J segment lost 1 base and the V segment lost 7 bases, leaving 8 bases of the junction unmatched. CDR1 SSHAT and CDR2 FNYEAQ come from the germline V gene (reference sequence).

The chain uses TRBV15 and TRBJ1-2, with D uncertain. The V gene lost 7 bases and the J gene lost 4 bases, with 19 bases spanning the gap. The CDR3 contains 15 residues. CDR1 LNHNV and CDR2 YYDKDF come from the germline V gene (reference sequence). The CDR3 region is CATNRAAGSRYGYTF. The CDR3 DNA sequence: TGTGCCACCAATAGGGCGGCGGGCAGCCGCTATGGCTACACCTTC.

This clone was observed a single time. The chain links TRBV10-3 to TRBJ2-7; TRBD1 matches at 7 bases. The germline gives CDR1 ENHRY, CDR2 SYGVKD. V dropped 9 bases and J dropped 7; count of bases not matched to a gene: 9. The CDR3 runs to 12 residues. CDR3 amino acids: CAIGTAKGEQYF. In nucleotides, the CDR3 is TGTGCCATTGGGACAGCGAAAGGAGAGCAGTACTTC.

The V gene is TRBV7-6, the J gene TRBJ2-2, with a weak D call TRBD2 (6 bases). The CDR3 covers 16 residues. Trimming shortened V by 5 bases and J by 6 bases, and 19 bases separated the two germline ends. Per germline, CDR1 SGHVS and CDR2 FNYEAQ. In DNA form, the CDR3 reads TGTGCCAGCAGCCCGCTTGGGACTTCCCCGCCCGGGGAGCTGTTTTTT. It translates to CASSPLGTSPPGELFF.

The chain couples TRBV11-2 to TRBJ1-5; 8 bases map to TRBD1. Trimming cost V 4 bases and J 3 bases; bases outside gene matches: 5. The length of the CDR3 is 15 residues. Germline assignment: CDR1 SGHAT and CDR2 FQNNGV. This CDR3 is CASSWGTGINQPQHF. The CDR3, as DNA: TGTGCCAGCAGCTGGGGGACAGGCATCAATCAGCCCCAGCATTTT. Together with reference TRBV11-2 and TRBJ1-5, the CDR3 gives the full variable domain: EAGVAQSPRYKIIEKRQSVAFWCNPISGHATLYWYQQILGQGPKLLIQFQNNGVVDDSQLPKDRFSAERLKGVDSTLKIQPAKLEDSAVYLCASSWGTGINQPQHFGDGTRLSIL.

This chain joins TRBV9 and TRBJ2-1, with 8 bases identical to TRBD1. The junction had 5 bases not matched to a gene; V was cut back by 4 bases and J by 5 bases. The CDR3 length is 14 residues. In germline, CDR1 is SGDLS, CDR2 YYNGEE. The CDR3 DNA is TGTGCCAGCAGCCCAATGACAGGGGACAATGAGCAGTTCTTC. This codes for CASSPMTGDNEQFF.